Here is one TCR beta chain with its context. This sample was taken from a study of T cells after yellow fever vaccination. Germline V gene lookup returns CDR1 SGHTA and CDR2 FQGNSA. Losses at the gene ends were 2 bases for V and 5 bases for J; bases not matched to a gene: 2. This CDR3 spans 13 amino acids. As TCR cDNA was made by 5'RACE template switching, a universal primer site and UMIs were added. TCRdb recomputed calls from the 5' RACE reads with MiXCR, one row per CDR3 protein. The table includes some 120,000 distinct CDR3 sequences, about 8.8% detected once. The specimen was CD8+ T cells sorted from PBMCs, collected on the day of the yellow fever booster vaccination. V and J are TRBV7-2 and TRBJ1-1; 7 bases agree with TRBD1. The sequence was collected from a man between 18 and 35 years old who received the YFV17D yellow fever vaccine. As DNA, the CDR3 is TGTGCCAGCAGCTTAATCAGGGGGACTGAAGCTTTCTTT. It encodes CASSLIRGTEAFF. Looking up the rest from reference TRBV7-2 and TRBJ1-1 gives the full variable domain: GAGVSQSPSNKVTEKGKDVELRCDPISGHTALYWYRQSLGQGLEFLIYFQGNSAPDKSGLPSDRFSAERTGGSVSTLTIQRTQQEDSAVYLCASSLIRGTEAFFGQGTRLTVV.